This T cell receptor beta chain was recovered during a study of identical twins. The CDR3 covers 14 residues. V lost 3 bases to trimming and J lost 7 bases; unmatched junction nucleotides: 7. Germline loops: CDR1 DFQATT, CDR2 SNEGSKA (reference sequence). TCRdb independently ran MiXCR on the 5' RACE reads; one entry per CDR3 protein. The sample consists of 1.5 million to 2 million distinct CDR3 sequences, about 32% of them appearing once. Points on this clonotype: As yet, its antigen is unknown.

Study-level points and caveats: It was cross-sectional statistical analysis, not following the same donors, that the conclusions relied on. For cord blood, abundant beta clonotypes had fewer insertions, unlike memory repertoires, which showed none.

The sequencing input was cord blood. V is TRBV20-1 and J is TRBJ1-4; 8 bases line up with TRBD1. The receptor was isolated from a newborn girl in good health. DNA of the CDR3: TGCAGTGCTAGTGACAGGGGAAGGGGTGAAAAACTGTTTTTT. It yields the protein CSASDRGRGEKLFF.